The following is a T cell receptor beta chain sequence with its context. The sample comes from a study of blood T cell repertoires in COVID-19. Study-level background: Both acute and convalescent COVID-19 samples were obtained from the United States, Italy and Spain. T cells, B-cell-depleted T cells, or PBMCs provided the cDNA or gDNA that served as material.

The germline CDR1 and CDR2 sequences are MNHEY and SVGAGI. The CDR3 is made up of 12 amino acids. V lost 0 bases and J lost 14, with 8 bases in between. Repertoires were generated with immunoSEQ multiplex PCR, while TCRdb's copy carries only in-frame clones and drops some. This table holds about 480,000 clones, approximately 89% found once. The origin of this receptor is a woman in her 50s with COVID-19, enrolled during active disease. The sequenced sample consisted of peripheral blood. The chain combines TRBV6-5 with TRBJ1-6, with D possibly matching TRBD1 (6 bases). DNA of the CDR3: TGTGCCAGCAGTTACTCGAGGGGGTCCCTCCACTTT. It translates to CASSYSRGSLHF.